A selection of T cell receptor beta chains follows, all from one sample in a study of CD8 T cells in Susac syndrome. TCRdb processed the immunoSEQ multiplex PCR reads anew with MiXCR; each CDR3 protein has one entry. The sample lists roughly 200,000 distinct CDR3 sequences, approximately 96% occurring once. Sequenced input: CD4+ T cells from PBMCs. These receptors all come from a human donor with multiple sclerosis. CDR3s include the opening cysteine and the closing phenylalanine or tryptophan. The order of the fields is J gene, V gene, D gene, clone size, CDR3 DNA, CDR3 protein. A D gene is named only where the DNA matches it firmly. Only part of the rows carry a size: once, few, many, or a class if the clone is expanded.

TRBJ2-5	TRBV4-2	-	-	TGTGCCAGCAGCGTGACTAGTGACTATATGGGGGAGACCCAGTACTTC	CASSVTSDYMGETQYF
TRBJ2-7	TRBV2	TRBD2	-	TGTGCCAGCAGTGACAAGCGGGGGCAATTCTACGAGCAGTACTTC	CASSDKRGQFYEQYF
TRBJ2-7	TRBV30	TRBD1	-	TGTGCCTGGAGTCCGCCGGGACAGAGCTACGAGCAGTACTTC	CAWSPPGQSYEQYF
TRBJ2-7	TRBV15	-	-	TGTGCCACCAGCAGAGATAGAACGGGTCAGTACTTC	CATSRDRTGQYF
TRBJ2-7	TRBV20-1	-	-	TGCAGTGCTAGAGTAGACTCCACCTACGAGCAGTACTTC	CSARVDSTYEQYF
TRBJ1-3	TRBV3-1	-	-	TGTGCCAGCAGCCAGGGGAACAGTGGGAGTGGAAACACCATATATTTT	CASSQGNSGSGNTIYF
TRBJ2-1	TRBV12-3/TRBV12-4	TRBD2	-	TGTGCCAGCAGTTCCGGCGGGGGGACCTACAATGAGCAGTTCTTC	CASSSGGGTYNEQFF
TRBJ1-1	TRBV5-1	-	-	TGCGCCAGCAGCCCGATTACAGGGTCGAGCACTGAAGCTTTCTTT	CASSPITGSSTEAFF
TRBJ2-3	TRBV20-1	TRBD1	-	TGCAGTGCCCGAGATTTTCAGGGGGTCACAGATACGCAGTATTTT	CSARDFQGVTDTQYF
TRBJ1-6	TRBV28	-	-	TGTGCCAGCAGTCTAATACCCCCTGGGTCGACCAGTTGGAATTCACCCCTCCACTTT	CASSLIPPGSTSWNSPLHF
TRBJ2-3	TRBV5-4	-	few	TGTGCCAGCAGCGCCGGGACTAGCACAGATACGCAGTATTTT	CASSAGTSTDTQYF
TRBJ2-7	TRBV20-1	TRBD1	-	TGCAGTGCTAGAGAAGGGGGCGCCAGCTACGAGCAGTACTTC	CSAREGGASYEQYF
TRBJ1-2	TRBV28	TRBD1	-	TGTGCCAGCAGTGTGCACAGGGGTCTGGACTATGGCTACACCTTC	CASSVHRGLDYGYTF
TRBJ2-2	TRBV28	-	-	TGTGCCAGCACCTCGGGTTACACCGGGGAGCTGTTTTTT	CASTSGYTGELFF
TRBJ1-1	TRBV12-3/TRBV12-4	-	-	TGTGCCAGCAGTTTCACGGTAGAAGCTTTCTTT	CASSFTVEAFF
TRBJ2-1	TRBV2	TRBD1	-	TGTGCCAGCTTCCGGGACAGGGGGTACAATGAGCAGTTCTTC	CASFRDRGYNEQFF
TRBJ2-5	TRBV12-3/TRBV12-4	-	-	TGTGCCAGCAGTTTTCATGGGTCAGAGACCCAGTACTTC	CASSFHGSETQYF
TRBJ1-4	TRBV30	-	-	TGTGCCTGGAGTAAACAGGGAGTTGAAAAACTGTTTTTT	CAWSKQGVEKLFF
TRBJ2-1	TRBV19	-	once	TGTGCCAGTAGTGTCACAGGGACGGGATACAATGAGCAGTTCTTC	CASSVTGTGYNEQFF
TRBJ2-7	TRBV20-1	-	-	TGCAGTGCTTGGACAGATATCTACGAGCAGTACTTC	CSAWTDIYEQYF
TRBJ1-2	TRBV15	TRBD1	-	TGTGCCACCAGCAGGGCCGGGACAGTCTATGGCTACACCTTC	CATSRAGTVYGYTF
TRBJ1-2	TRBV30	-	-	TGTGCCTGGACCTCCAGGGACTCTGGAGGCTACACCTTC	CAWTSRDSGGYTF
TRBJ2-3	TRBV12-3/TRBV12-4	-	-	TGTGCCAGCAGTTACCTCCGGCTGCGGGGCACAGATACGCAGTATTTT	CASSYLRLRGTDTQYF
TRBJ2-7	TRBV30	TRBD1	-	TGTGCCGGGACAGGTTTATACGAGCAGTACTTC	CAGTGLYEQYF
TRBJ2-7	TRBV7-2	TRBD2	-	TGTGCCAGCAGCTCCCAAGCGGGGAACTACGAGCAGTACTTC	CASSSQAGNYEQYF
TRBJ2-1	TRBV6-5	-	-	TGTGCCAGCAGTTACTCGAGTACCGGGACATACGACAATGAGCAGTTCTTC	CASSYSSTGTYDNEQFF
TRBJ1-5	TRBV15	TRBD1	-	TGTGCCACCAGCAGGACAGGGCCCAATCAGCCCCAGCATTTT	CATSRTGPNQPQHF
TRBJ1-1	TRBV30	TRBD1	-	TGTGCCTGGGCTGGACAGGGGCCTATCGAAGCTTTCTTT	CAWAGQGPIEAFF
TRBJ1-2	TRBV5-6	-	once	TGTGCCAGCAGGGAATTGACAGTTACTACTAACTATGGCTACACCTTC	CASRELTVTTNYGYTF
TRBJ2-7	TRBV19	TRBD1	once	TGTGCCAGCCAAGGGACAGCGAACTCCTACGAGCAGTACTTC	CASQGTANSYEQYF
TRBJ1-1	TRBV9	-	-	TGTGCCAGCAGCGTAGTTTCATGGGCGGGGGAGAACACTGAAGCTTTCTTT	CASSVVSWAGENTEAFF
TRBJ1-1	TRBV6-5	-	-	TGTGCCAGCAGTTACTGGGCTGAGGACACTGAAGCTTTCTTT	CASSYWAEDTEAFF
TRBJ2-6	TRBV13	-	-	TGTGCCAGCAGCGACGTCTCTGGGGCCAACGTCCTGACTTTC	CASSDVSGANVLTF
TRBJ1-5	TRBV2	-	-	TGTGCCAGCAGCGCCGAGGGGGGTTATCAGCCCCAGCATTTT	CASSAEGGYQPQHF
TRBJ1-1	TRBV30	-	-	TGTGCCTGGAGTGCCGGGACCGGAGCTTTCTTT	CAWSAGTGAFF
TRBJ2-2	TRBV3-1	-	-	TGTGCCAGCAGCCAAGATTGGACGGGGGCCGGGGAGCTGTTTTTT	CASSQDWTGAGELFF
TRBJ2-5	TRBV19	-	-	TGTGCCAGTAGTGTTGGATGGGGCACGGAGACCCAGTACTTC	CASSVGWGTETQYF
TRBJ1-4	TRBV7-3	-	once	TGTGCCAGCAGCTTAACAGGGTCAACTAATGAAAAACTGTTTTTT	CASSLTGSTNEKLFF
TRBJ2-1	TRBV29-1	TRBD2	-	TGCAGCGTAGGACTAGCGGTCTTCAGTGAGCAGTTCTTC	CSVGLAVFSEQFF
TRBJ2-3	TRBV29-1	-	-	TGCAGCGCCCCCGGGGCTAGTGGCGGCACAGATACGCAGTATTTT	CSAPGASGGTDTQYF
TRBJ2-7	TRBV12-3/TRBV12-4	-	-	TGTGCCAGCACCCTGACAGGTACTTCCTACGAGCAGTACTTC	CASTLTGTSYEQYF
TRBJ1-2	TRBV21-1	-	-	TGTGCCAGCAACCTGACAGGGGAAAACTATGGCTACACCTTC	CASNLTGENYGYTF
TRBJ1-5	TRBV30	TRBD1	-	TGTGCCTGGAGCACGGACAGGGGGAATCAGCCCCAGCATTTT	CAWSTDRGNQPQHF
TRBJ1-6	TRBV20-1	-	-	TGCAGTGCTAAGAGGGGGAGTTCACCCCTCCACTTT	CSAKRGSSPLHF
TRBJ1-6	TRBV4-3	-	-	TGCGCCAGCAGCCAAGGGTACGGGGGTTCCGACTCACCCCTCCACTTT	CASSQGYGGSDSPLHF
TRBJ2-1	TRBV7-7	TRBD2	-	TGTGCTAGCAGCTTATCGAGACTAGCGGTTGAGCAGTTCTTC	CASSLSRLAVEQFF
TRBJ2-5	TRBV29-1	-	-	TGCAGCGTTGAAGTGGTACTGGCCCAGTACTTC	CSVEVVLAQYF
TRBJ2-3	TRBV25-1	TRBD1	-	TGTGCCAGCAGTGAACTCGGACAGGGTTTCACAGATACGCAGTATTTT	CASSELGQGFTDTQYF